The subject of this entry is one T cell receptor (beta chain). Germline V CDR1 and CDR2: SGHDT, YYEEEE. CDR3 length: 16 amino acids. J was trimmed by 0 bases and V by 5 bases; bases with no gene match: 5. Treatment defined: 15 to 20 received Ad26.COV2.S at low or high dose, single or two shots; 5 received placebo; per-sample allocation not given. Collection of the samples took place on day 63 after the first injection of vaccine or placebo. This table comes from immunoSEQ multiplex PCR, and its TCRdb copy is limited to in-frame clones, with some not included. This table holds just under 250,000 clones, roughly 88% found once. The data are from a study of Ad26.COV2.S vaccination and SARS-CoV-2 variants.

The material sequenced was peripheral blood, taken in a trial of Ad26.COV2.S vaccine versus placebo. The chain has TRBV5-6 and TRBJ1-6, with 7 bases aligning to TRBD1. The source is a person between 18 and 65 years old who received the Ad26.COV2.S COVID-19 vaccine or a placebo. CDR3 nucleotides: TGTGCCAGCAGTTCACAGGGGAGCTCCTATAATTCACCCCTCCACTTT. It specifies CASSSQGSSYNSPLHF.